Sequencing of this T cell receptor beta chain was carried out in a study of cytomegalovirus exposure and HLA in healthy donors (dated by TCRdb to between 2016 and 2019). About the full investigation: An earlier analysis of about 560 of the donors reported about 260 Gb of sequence data and about 120 million unique TCR beta sequences obtained from approximately 180 million T cells. An early release covering about 600 HLA-typed donors comprised about 300 gigabases of sequencing data and around 86 million unique TCR sequences. Among the 398 genotyped donors, about 83% belonged to the genetic ancestry cluster associated with self-reported Caucasian donors. The study aimed to test whether cataloging public T cell receptors could reveal signatures of past pathogen exposure. The T cell repertoires of some 700 subjects were profiled by immunosequencing and related to cytomegalovirus serostatus. In addition to the first cohort of 500 to 850 subjects, a separate validation cohort of over 90 different subjects was used. To predict cytomegalovirus infection status, the study combined high-throughput TCR immunosequencing, statistical association of individual TCRs with disease status, and machine learning. To study patterns of TCR occurrence, a later analysis re-analyzed previously published TCR beta repertoires from 550 to 800 donors and added high-resolution HLA genotyping. In the later analysis, no new phenotypic data were used to find candidate immune exposures; instead, reliance was placed on TCR beta sequences and their occurrence across donors. An earlier analysis of roughly 600 of the donors used high-throughput TCR beta sequencing to judge whether each TCR beta V gene segment behaved as functional or pseudogenic. Alongside the repertoire data, information on donor age, sex, ethnicity and CMV serostatus was compiled. Genome-wide SNP genotypes for about 55% of the roughly 670 donors were used in a later genetic analysis, which treated that subset as a discovery cohort. Every discovery cohort repertoire had been produced on one sequencing platform. HLA typing included class I and class II loci at four-digit resolution. The number of typed donors differed by locus: about 629-630 for A, B, C, DRB1 and DQB1; approximately 520 for DQA1; approximately 610 for DPA1; and about 470 for DPB1. About five DR-DQ haplotypes were treated as single units for association and clustering because of strong linkage in the cohort. Among around 400 genotyped donors of the cohort, an average of approximately 250,000 unique TCR beta nucleotide sequences were sequenced per donor, roughly a sixth of them non-productive.

Taken from the germline V gene, the CDR1 and CDR2 loops are SGHRS and YFSETQ. The junction carries 6 bases between V and J, which are trimmed by 0 bases and 1 base respectively. Measured from the cysteine to the phenylalanine, the CDR3 is 14 residues long. Just the 42-base CDR3 DNA is kept, in frame starting at base 1. To prepare the library, the immunoSEQ multiplex PCR assay was applied. For the multiplex PCR, a mixture combining 60 forward primers for TCR Vbeta segments and 13 reverse primers for TCR Jbeta segments was used. A multiplex PCR assay on genomic DNA amplified the CDR3 region of rearranged TCR beta genes. The amplified TCR beta libraries were sequenced on the Illumina HiSeq System as 87-base-pair reads. The study's processing was this. Across the roughly 700 repertoires, a later analysis counted some 81 million unique TCR beta chains, roughly 11 million of which were shared by at least two donors. Raw reads were error-corrected and collapsed into unique sequences with a nearest-neighbor algorithm that merged closely related sequences to remove PCR and sequencing errors. To assign V, D and J gene segments, CDR3 sequences were aligned to IMGT reference sequences. Each retained sequence needed at least a six-nucleotide match to both a V gene segment and a J gene segment. A rearrangement counted as productive if the CDR3 had no stop codons and remained in frame with V and J, and every other rearrangement counted as non-productive. CDR3 was defined according to IMGT convention as the region running from the second conserved V-encoded cysteine to the conserved J-encoded phenylalanine. The earlier analysis of about 640 of the donors excluded any sequence lacking an unambiguous match to a single V gene segment. In an earlier analysis of about 590 of the donors, a V segment was called functional when productive rearrangements were above 56.7%, and segregating when the standard deviation between donors exceeded 5%. A statistical classification framework was developed to diagnose cytomegalovirus status using the catalog of TCR beta chain sequences. In a later analysis, TCR nucleotide sequences were compared against IMGT/GENE-DB human TR gene sequences so that V and J genes could be assigned. In a later analysis, CDR3 sequences and most-parsimonious VDJ recombination scenarios were assigned using the TCRdist pipeline. In a later analysis, each TCR beta chain was defined by its CDR3 amino acid sequence together with its V-gene family, and reads without a unique V-gene family were excluded. As a way to deal with suspected cross-contamination and a sequencing artifact, a later analysis dropped roughly 620 nucleotide sequences that were highly shared and had low generation probability. In a later analysis, a clonal expansion index for each public chain was calculated from normalized within-repertoire ranks of inferred template counts. A later analysis computed generation probabilities with a VDJ recombination model fitted to out-of-frame rearrangements, and checked the results against IGoR. In a later analysis, TCR-TCR, TCR-HLA and TCR-CMV co-occurrence was scored with hypergeometric tests, and a repertoire-size bias correction was applied to TCR pairs. In a later analysis, false discovery rates were estimated by permuting HLA or CMV assignments 20 times. In a later analysis, co-occurring TCRs were grouped with DBSCAN, and TCRdist sequence similarity was added when clustering was performed within HLA-allele-positive subsets. Co-occurrence clustering excluded repertoires with fewer than 30,000 or more than 120,000 public chains, plus five with anomalous nucleotide sharing. TCRdb took over this immuneACCESS table, retaining in-frame rearrangements with V and J assigned. Such tables are incomplete; in checked studies, under half of the missing clones stem from an unresolved V gene, and the remainder is unexplained. The DNA was the basis for D and trimming; V, J and clone size are from that table. For this sample there are 150,000 to 180,000 clones; 65% to 80% appear just once. The top ten clonotypes cover less than 3.5% of the sample.

Results the study describes overall, beyond this receptor: Assigning TCR associations to individual alleles was difficult when HLA alleles, especially DR and DQ, strongly co-occurred. At a false discovery rate of 0.05, a later analysis linked 16,951 TCR beta sequences to specific HLA alleles. A later genetic analysis reported fewer N-insertions in productive TCRs among donors in an Asian-associated ancestry cluster than the approximately 700-donor mean. In a later genetic analysis, a missense DCLRE1C variant was associated with V-gene and J-gene trimming of TCR beta chains, and the association was replicated in an independent cohort. Sequencing depth was assumed to be roughly uniform across donors in the presence/absence analyses, though that assumption may not hold. Correlated functional status among segregating V segments might reflect linkage disequilibrium, but an unknown experimental factor could not be ruled out. Most TCR sequences were observed very rarely across donors, whereas some public TCRs were present in many individuals. The classifier was reported to diagnose cytomegalovirus status with high specificity and sensitivity in both the original and validation cohorts. Three of the identified cytomegalovirus-associated TCR beta chains were confirmed in vitro to be specific for cytomegalovirus antigens. Because counts were too low, 15 to 20 rarely observed V segments, including chromosome 9 orphons, were excluded from the earlier analysis of around 590 of the donors. For the cohort, immune exposure information was limited to CMV serostatus. The cohort was sequenced for TCR beta chains only, and without alpha or paired-chain data the features that could be detected were limited. The authors suggested that the approach could potentially be generalized to other disease states and immunological phenotypes. In a later analysis, HLA-associated TCR beta chains were found to be more clonally expanded and to have lower generation probabilities than equally common non-associated chains. In a later analysis, most CMV-associated TCR beta chains were found to appear HLA-restricted, with HLA associations seemingly driven largely by CMV exposure. A later analysis found that TCR association rates varied across HLA loci, with DRB1 alleles showing the most associated TCRs and HLA-C alleles the fewest. In the study, around 160 TCR beta chains were listed as associated with cytomegalovirus. A group of highly shared sequence variants was considered likely to be a technical artifact of the sequencing pipeline. Because HLA typing was unavailable for some donors at each locus, only the typed subset was used in association tests. Because the 87-base-pair reads could not distinguish some IMGT-functional V segments, including TRBV6-2 and TRBV6-3, those segments were excluded. A further reported finding was that TCR beta sequences accurately predicted the HLA-A and HLA-B alleles for most subjects in the first cohort. An earlier analysis of 450 to 750 of the donors showed that most TCR beta V segments appeared in productive rearrangements either about 87% or about 30% of the time, which broadly matched IMGT annotations. A later analysis reported that several top co-occurrence clusters appeared linked to parvovirus B19, influenza, CMV and Epstein-Barr virus.

The cohort comprised 666 healthy bone marrow donors. At the time of sampling, all cohort members were nominally healthy, though unrecorded immune exposures were likely present. The donor tested CMV seronegative and was one of the 352 seronegative cohort members. Every donor gave a peripheral blood sample, and the peripheral blood mononuclear cells from that sample were used for TCR beta sequencing. Genomic DNA was extracted from the blood cell samples with the Qiagen DNeasy Blood Extraction Kit. Of note for this clone: No antigen is known for it. Base qualities were left out, and no much larger clone turns up one base away.

Specimen: PBMCs. The sequence derives from a man between 18 and 35 years old in good health and CMV-seronegative. The sequence links TRBV5-1 to TRBJ2-3; a weak D assignment points to TRBD1 (6 bases agree). CDR3 region: CASSLGTGTDTQYF. The DNA reads TGCGCCAGCAGCTTGGGGACAGGCACAGATACGCAGTATTTT.